Sequencing of this T cell receptor (beta chain) was carried out in a study of human T cells and chemical hapten exposure. Germline CDR1 MDHEN, CDR2 SYDVKM. The CDR3 covers 16 residues. The V and J ends lost 2 bases and 0 bases respectively, with 12 bases between them. The library tagged individual cDNA molecules with unique molecular identifiers. TCRdb re-called the RACE reads with MiXCR, one entry per CDR3 protein. The table includes some 82,000 distinct CDR3 sequences, about 10% detected once. The time point: patch test 1, 2 weeks after DPC sensitization. The treatment was: therapeutic diphenylcyclopropenone sensitization with weekly scalp DPC. Blood collection happened ahead of applying each patch test.

This TCR was recovered from a woman between 45 and 65 years old with alopecia areata. Some clones in this sample may be carry-over from other donors' samples. Material: whole blood, obtained in connection with sensitization to the hapten diphenylcyclopropenone (DPC). V and J are TRBV28 and TRBJ2-3; D is unclear. This chain's CDR3 is CASSLVGGFSTDTQYF. The CDR3 DNA sequence: TGTGCCAGCAGTTTAGTTGGCGGATTTAGCACAGATACGCAGTATTTT.